These 9 T cell receptor beta chains were all obtained from the same sample, sequenced in a study of blood T cell repertoires in COVID-19. The method was immunoSEQ multiplex PCR; TCRdb's version includes in-frame clones alone and lacks a portion of them. The sample gives 650,000 to 800,000 clones, about nine tenths of which show up once; over 0.2% is in the top ten. Sequenced material: peripheral blood. The source of these receptors is a woman aged 18-30 years with acute or convalescent COVID-19.

The chain is built from TRBV27 and TRBJ2-2; 7 bases agree with TRBD1. The CDR3 contains 18 residues. V lost 2 bases to trimming and J lost 0 bases; unmatched junction nucleotides: 9. From germline, CDR1 is MNHEY and CDR2 SMNVEV (reference sequence). The CDR3 DNA follows: TGTGCCAGCAGTTTAAAGGGGTCTCAGGGGGCGAACACCGGGGAGCTGTTTTTT. Translation gives CASSLKGSQGANTGELFF.

The chain is built from TRBV27 and TRBJ2-1; D call uncertain. Trimming removed 3 bases at V and 0 bases at J, with 18 bases between. The CDR3 consists of 18 residues. The germline CDR1 and CDR2 sequences are MNHEY and SMNVEV (reference sequence). The DNA of the CDR3 is TGTGCCAGCAGTTTCAGCACCCGAGCTAGAAGCTCCTACAATGAGCAGTTCTTC. Its protein is CASSFSTRARSSYNEQFF.

The chain recombines TRBV24-1 with TRBJ2-7, with 9 nucleotides matching TRBD2. V lost 4 bases, J lost 6 bases, and 3 bases stayed unmatched. The CDR3 spans 13 residues. Germline-derived CDR1 and CDR2 are KGHDR and SFDVKD. CDR3 DNA sequence: TGTGCCACCAGTGAGGGCGGGGGGGCCGAGCAGTACTTC. It is translated as CATSEGGGAEQYF.

On this clone: The sample contains more than one DNA sequence encoding this CDR3. The rearrangement uses TRBV9 and TRBJ2-3; no clear D. Looked up from germline, CDR1 is SGDLS and CDR2 is YYNGEE. V shed 1 base and J shed 1 base, with 4 bases lying between them. The CDR3 is made up of 13 amino acids. This chain's CDR3 is CASSVPGTDTQYF. In DNA, the CDR3 is TGTGCCAGCAGCGTACCTGGCACAGATACGCAGTATTTT. Variable domain in full (rest from reference TRBV9 and TRBJ2-3): DSGVTQTPKHLITATGQRVTLRCSPRSGDLSVYWYQQSLDQGLQFLIQYYNGEERAKGNILERFSAQQFPDLHSELNLSSLELGDSALYFCASSVPGTDTQYFGPGTRLTVL.

The chain is built from TRBV3-1 (or the pseudogene TRBV3-2) and TRBJ2-1; D is uncertain. The CDR3 has 14 amino acids. Trimming removed 0 bases from V and 9 bases from J, with 12 bases in between. Germline-derived CDR1 and CDR2 are LGHDT and YNNKEL (reference sequence). The CDR3 region is CASSQDQGEVEQFF. In DNA, the CDR3 is TGTGCCAGCAGCCAAGATCAAGGAGAGGTTGAGCAGTTCTTC.

The chain links TRBV7-8 to TRBJ1-3; maybe TRBD1 (5 bases). This CDR3 region has 14 residues. Per the germline V gene, CDR1 is SGHVS and CDR2 is FQNEAQ. Trimming removed 7 bases from V and 1 base from J, with 11 bases in between. The CDR3 here is CASTAGVSGNTIYF. The CDR3 DNA reads as TGTGCCAGCACGGCGGGGGTATCTGGAAACACCATATATTTT.

This chain joins TRBV6-2 or TRBV6-3 and TRBJ1-5, with 7 bases fitting TRBD1. This CDR3 is built from 19 residues. The junction had 21 bases not matched to a gene; V was cut back by 6 bases and J by 4 bases. Germline V gene sequence: CDR1 MNHEY, CDR2 SVGEGT. DNA for the CDR3: TGTGCCAGCAGCCGGGGGACAGACAGGGCCGGGAGCTGGAATCAGCCCCAGCATTTT. This encodes CASSRGTDRAGSWNQPQHF.

The chain couples TRBV6-5 to TRBJ1-5; D ambiguous. The germline V and J ends were trimmed by 5 bases and 3 bases, with 11 bases remaining between them. There are 14 residues in the CDR3. The germline CDR1 and CDR2 sequences are MNHEY and SVGAGI. The DNA for the CDR3 is TGTGCCAGCAGTCAGGATCGTTCCAATCAGCCCCAGCATTTT. It encodes CASSQDRSNQPQHF.

The chain is built from TRBV10-3 and TRBJ2-2; D is unresolved. This CDR3 is built from 15 residues. V was clipped by 0 bases and J by 6 bases, with 11 bases between them. Looked up from germline, CDR1 is ENHRY and CDR2 is SYGVKD. The chain's CDR3 is CAISESTGVPGELFF. The CDR3 DNA is TGTGCCATCAGTGAGTCGACTGGCGTTCCCGGGGAGCTGTTTTTT.